This paragraph covers one T cell receptor (beta chain) sequence. Its specificity is not known. The sample comes from a study of monozygotic twins with inflammatory bowel disease. Study findings and constraints: The data did not back a single strong IBD-associated clonotype or signal.

The CDR3 has 14 amino acids. From germline, CDR1 is GTSNPN and CDR2 SVGIG (reference sequence). TCRdb re-called the 5' RACE reads and catalogs CDR3 proteins one per entry, DNA excluded. Its table lists approximately 330,000 distinct CDR3 sequences. The specimen was blood. The chain combines TRBV30 with TRBJ1-3. The sequence came from a human donor with ulcerative colitis or Crohn's disease, or a healthy co-twin of an affected twin (not recorded which). The CDR3 is CAWQDLGSGNTIYF.